Presented here are 16 T cell receptor beta chains from one specimen sequenced in a study of control samples from healthy donors and cancer patients. Only in-frame clones appear in the TCRdb table, and some are missing; sequencing was by immunoSEQ multiplex PCR. Of roughly 120,000 clones listed, more than 80% are singletons. The sequenced sample consisted of PBMCs. The origin of the receptors is a woman in her 50s with colorectal cancer.

The chain has TRBV19 and TRBJ1-1; TRBD1 matches at 12 bases. The germline CDR1 and CDR2 sequences are LNHDA and SQIVND (reference sequence). J gave up 7 bases and V 5 bases, and 5 bases lay outside the gene matches. This CDR3 spans 14 amino acids. The CDR3 DNA reads as TGTGCCAGTAGTTCGGGACAGGGGGCCAATGAAGCTTTCTTT. Its translation is CASSSGQGANEAFF.

The V gene is TRBV13, the J gene TRBJ2-2; possibly TRBD1 for D (5 bases). Germline loops: CDR1 PRHDT, CDR2 FYEKMQ (reference sequence). V shed 0 bases and J shed 5 bases, with 13 bases lying between them. This CDR3 contains 16 residues. The CDR3 DNA is TGTGCCAGCAGCTTAGGGGACGCAGGGTTGACCGGGGAGCTGTTTTTT. Translation gives CASSLGDAGLTGELFF.

This clone was detected only once. This chain uses TRBV27 with TRBJ1-5; D call uncertain. The length of the CDR3 is 15 residues. Trimming stripped 4 bases from V and 6 bases from J, with 16 bases between. Germline loops: CDR1 MNHEY, CDR2 SMNVEV (reference sequence). The CDR3 sequence is CASSSGGQVFQPQHF. CDR3 nucleotide sequence: TGTGCCAGCAGTTCGGGCGGGCAGGTCTTTCAGCCCCAGCATTTT.

This clone was observed a single time. CDR3 amino acids: CASSLPGVRGTGELFF. CDR3 nucleotide sequence: TGCGCCAGCAGCTTGCCGGGGGTCCGTGGCACCGGGGAGCTGTTTTTT. The chain is built from TRBV5-1 and TRBJ2-2; TRBD2 might be the D (6 bases). V lost 1 base, J lost 4 bases, and 14 bases lay in between. The CDR3 has 16 residues. In germline, CDR1 is SGHRS, CDR2 YFSETQ.

CDR3 DNA sequence: TGCGCCAGCAGCCCTGAAGACAGGTATAATGAAGCTTTCTTT. It specifies CASSPEDRYNEAFF. This chain uses TRBV5-1 with TRBJ1-1; perhaps TRBD1 as D (6 bases). V lost 4 bases and J lost 7, with 17 bases in between. CDR1 and CDR2 (germline): SGHRS, YFSETQ. The CDR3 runs to 14 residues.

This clone was counted between two and nine times. The gene calls are TRBV5-1 and TRBJ2-7; perhaps TRBD1 as D (6 bases). The germline gives CDR1 SGHRS, CDR2 YFSETQ. The CDR3 consists of 12 residues. V dropped 4 bases and J dropped 9 bases, with 14 bases sitting between them. The CDR3, as DNA: TGCGCCAGCAGCATATACCAGGGGCGGCAGTACTTC. Translation gives CASSIYQGRQYF. The full variable domain, completed using reference TRBV5-1 and TRBJ2-7, is KAGVTQTPRYLIKTRGQQVTLSCSPISGHRSVSWYQQTPGQGLQFLFEYFSETQRNKGNFPGRFSGRQFSNSRSEMNVSTLELGDSALYLCASSIYQGRQYFGPGTRLTVT.

The rearrangement joins TRBV30 to TRBJ1-5, with unresolved D. V was clipped by 3 bases and J by 5 bases, with 17 bases between them. Per the germline V gene, CDR1 is GTSNPN and CDR2 is SVGIG (reference sequence). The length of the CDR3 is 15 residues. The DNA for the CDR3 is TGTGCCTGGAGCCACCACCTCCAGTCCCATCAGCCCCAGCATTTT. It yields the protein CAWSHHLQSHQPQHF.

The chain links TRBV6-5 to TRBJ2-4, with 11 bases lining up with TRBD1. V was clipped by 4 bases and J by 13 bases; unmatched bases: 12. From germline, CDR1 is MNHEY and CDR2 SVGAGI. The CDR3 consists of 15 residues. The CDR3 DNA sequence: TGTGCCAGCAGTTCTTCAATCGGACAGGGGGCGATCCAGTACTTC. It codes for CASSSSIGQGAIQYF.

This chain joins TRBV28 and TRBJ2-3; 7 nucleotides match TRBD1. The germline gives CDR1 MDHEN, CDR2 SYDVKM. The J segment lost 2 bases and the V segment lost 4 bases, leaving 12 bases of the junction unmatched. This CDR3 contains 17 residues. The CDR3 is CASSSATGEPATDTQYF. Here the CDR3 DNA reads TGTGCCAGCAGTTCCGCTACAGGGGAACCTGCCACAGATACGCAGTATTTT. Looking up the rest from reference TRBV28 and TRBJ2-3 gives the full variable domain: DVKVTQSSRYLVKRTGEKVFLECVQDMDHENMFWYRQDPGLGLRLIYFSYDVKMKEKGDIPEGYSVSREKKERFSLILESASTNQTSMYLCASSSATGEPATDTQYFGPGTRLTVL.

The chain employs TRBV5-4 and TRBJ1-4; D unclear. Germline V CDR1 and CDR2: SGHNT, YYREEE (reference sequence). The CDR3 has 14 residues. The ends were cut back, 0 bases at V and 6 bases at J, with 9 bases in the middle. CDR3 sequence reads: CASSLVGSDEKLFF. The CDR3 DNA reads as TGTGCCAGCAGCTTGGTAGGGAGCGATGAAAAACTGTTTTTT.

The gene calls are TRBV5-8 and TRBJ1-4, with D perhaps TRBD1 (5 bases). Trimming left V 6 bases short and J 8 bases short, with 20 bases between. The CDR3 is 15 residues long. Germline CDR1 and CDR2: SGHTS and YDEGEE. The CDR3 reads CASTSSGQFWEKLFF. The CDR3 DNA reads TGTGCCAGCACCTCTTCAGGACAATTTTGGGAAAAACTGTTTTTT.

The genes are TRBV5-1 and TRBJ2-7, with 9 bases fitting TRBD2. Germline CDR1 is SGHRS and CDR2 is YFSETQ. This CDR3 region has 16 residues. V shed 0 bases, J shed 3 bases, and the junction held 7 bases outside the gene matches. In nucleotides, the CDR3 is TGCGCCAGCAGCTTGGGGTCTAGCGGGGACGGCTACGAGCAGTACTTC. Its translation is CASSLGSSGDGYEQYF.

This chain uses TRBV19 with TRBJ1-4; possible D gene TRBD1, 6 bases. The germline gives CDR1 LNHDA, CDR2 SQIVND (reference sequence). The V end was cut by 10 bases, the J end by 5 bases, with 23 bases between. The CDR3 sequence is 16 residues long. The CDR3: CATHENLDSENEKLFF. CDR3 sequence (DNA): TGTGCCACCCACGAAAATTTGGACAGCGAGAATGAAAAACTGTTTTTT.

This chain uses TRBV27 with TRBJ2-7, with D perhaps matching TRBD2 (6 bases). This CDR3 comprises 13 residues. Per germline, CDR1 MNHEY and CDR2 SMNVEV (reference sequence). V lost 8 bases and J lost 6, with 17 bases in between. The CDR3 loop is CASGHRGLLEQYF. The CDR3 bases are TGTGCCAGCGGCCACCGGGGACTTCTCGAGCAGTACTTC.

The chain recombines TRBV7-9 with TRBJ1-2; no clear D gene. Per the germline V gene, CDR1 is SEHNR and CDR2 is FQNEAQ (reference sequence). The CDR3 covers 14 residues. Trimming stripped 5 bases from V and 4 bases from J, with 14 bases between. The chain's CDR3 is CASSEEDFSYGYTF. The CDR3 nucleotides are TGTGCCAGCAGCGAAGAAGATTTTTCCTATGGCTACACCTTC.

This clone was observed a few times. V gene TRBV29-1 combines with J gene TRBJ1-1; maybe TRBD1 (5 bases). V was cut by 7 bases and J by 4 bases, with 7 bases left in between. Looked up from germline, CDR1 is SQVTM and CDR2 is ANQGSEA. The CDR3 covers 10 residues. The CDR3 region is CSAGGTEAFF. Here the CDR3 DNA reads TGCAGCGCGGGGGGCACTGAAGCTTTCTTT.